In this sample, the clone carrying this TCR beta chain turned up many times. Its specificity is not known. Trimming removed 0 bases from V and 0 bases from J, with 10 bases in between. Germline-derived CDR1 and CDR2 are SGDLS and YYNGEE. The CDR3 has 16 amino acids. This record belongs to a study of neurological immune-mediated disorders. Points from the study as a whole: The most TCR clonal expansion was seen in HTLV-1-associated myelopathy, and the least was seen in multiple sclerosis, which fell below healthy controls.

By 5'RACE with 10-nucleotide random UMIs, the cDNA was made. MiXCR was run by TCRdb on the 5' RACE reads, yielding one entry per CDR3 protein. This table holds 50,000 to 55,000 distinct CDR3 sequences, 10% found once. The sequence was obtained from a man in his 70s with HTLV-1-associated myelopathy (HAM/TSP). Sequences were obtained from PBMCs. J is TRBJ2-1 and V is TRBV9; unclear D gene. CDR3 sequence reads: CASSVGVTLSYNEQFF. Written as DNA, the CDR3 is TGTGCCAGCAGCGTAGGGGTCACACTCTCCTACAATGAGCAGTTCTTC. The entire variable domain, with the rest obtained from reference TRBV9 and TRBJ2-1, is as follows: DSGVTQTPKHLITATGQRVTLRCSPRSGDLSVYWYQQSLDQGLQFLIQYYNGEERAKGNILERFSAQQFPDLHSELNLSSLELGDSALYFCASSVGVTLSYNEQFFGPGTRLTVL.